This T cell receptor beta chain was found in a study of OX40 agonist ivuxolimab in advanced cancers. Study conclusions and caveats: CD4+ T cells averaged fewer expanded clones than CD8+ T cells.

People who had autoimmune disease history or systemic immunosuppression were excluded. Turning to this clone: No antigen is known for it.

Generated by immunoSEQ multiplex PCR, the TCRdb table keeps only in-frame clones and is missing some. The data contain 60,000 to 100,000 clones, more than 80% of them singletons. The TCR was taken from an adult with an advanced solid tumor such as melanoma, head and neck, liver or kidney cancer. Sequenced material: CD4+ or CD8+ T cells sorted from blood, taken in a trial of the OX40 agonist ivuxolimab.

CDR3 nucleotides: TGTGCCAGCACGTGGGGCGGGAGCAGCACCGGGGAGCTGTTTTTT. The encoded protein is CASTWGGSSTGELFF. The chain recombines TRBV6-1 with TRBJ2-2; TRBD2 matches 7 bases. V lost 7 bases to trimming and J lost 4 bases; unmatched junction nucleotides: 9. Germline CDR1 is MNHNS and CDR2 is SASEGT. The length of the CDR3 is 15 residues.